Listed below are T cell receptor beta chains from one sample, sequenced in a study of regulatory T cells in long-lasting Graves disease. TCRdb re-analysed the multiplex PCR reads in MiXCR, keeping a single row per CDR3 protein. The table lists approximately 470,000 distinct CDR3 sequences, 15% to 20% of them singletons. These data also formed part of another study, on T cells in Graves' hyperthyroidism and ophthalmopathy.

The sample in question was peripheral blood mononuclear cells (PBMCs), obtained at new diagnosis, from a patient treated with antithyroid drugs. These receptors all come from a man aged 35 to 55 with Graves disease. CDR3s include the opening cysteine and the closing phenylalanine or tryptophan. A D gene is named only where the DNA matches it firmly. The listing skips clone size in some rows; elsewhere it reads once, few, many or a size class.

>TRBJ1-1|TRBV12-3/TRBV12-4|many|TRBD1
CASSQHRGTEAFF
TGTGCCAGCAGTCAGCACAGGGGGACTGAAGCTTTCTTT
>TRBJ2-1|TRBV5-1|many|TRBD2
CASSLGLANEQFF
TGCGCCAGCAGCTTGGGACTAGCCAATGAGCAGTTCTTC
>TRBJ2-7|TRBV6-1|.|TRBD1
CANRQGVYEQYF
TGTGCCAACAGACAGGGAGTATACGAGCAGTACTTC
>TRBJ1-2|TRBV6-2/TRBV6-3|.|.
CASSYPGPGGYTF
TGTGCCAGCAGTTACCCCGGGCCAGGGGGCTACACCTTC
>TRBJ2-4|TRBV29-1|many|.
CSVDGRENIQYF
TGCAGCGTTGATGGCAGAGAAAACATTCAGTACTTC
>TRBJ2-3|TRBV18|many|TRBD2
CASSPISGRRDTQYF
TGTGCCAGCTCCCCCATTAGCGGGAGGAGAGATACGCAGTATTTT
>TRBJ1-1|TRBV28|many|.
CASRRPGGAFF
TGTGCCAGCAGACGCCCGGGCGGGGCTTTCTTT
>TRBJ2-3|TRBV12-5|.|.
CASGLYRGTDTQYF
TGTGCTAGTGGTTTGTACAGGGGCACAGATACGCAGTATTTT
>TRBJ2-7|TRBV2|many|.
CAGSTRGEQYF
TGTGCCGGCAGCACTAGGGGCGAGCAGTACTTC
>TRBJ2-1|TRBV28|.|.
CASSRVNEQFF
TGTGCCAGCAGTCGGGTAAATGAGCAGTTCTTC
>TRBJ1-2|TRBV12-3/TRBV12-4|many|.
CAVFDRRTYGYTF
TGTGCCGTTTTTGACAGACGGACTTATGGCTACACCTTC
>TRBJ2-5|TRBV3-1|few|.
CASSLAGSQRETQYF
TGTGCCAGCAGCCTCGCCGGGTCCCAAAGAGAGACCCAGTACTTC
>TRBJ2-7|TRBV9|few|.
CASSATEVPYEQYF
TGTGCCAGCAGCGCGACAGAGGTCCCCTACGAGCAGTACTTC
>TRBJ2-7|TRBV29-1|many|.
CSVEDGGTSSSYEQYF
TGCAGCGTTGAAGATGGGGGGACTTCTAGCTCCTACGAGCAGTACTTC